The 27 T cell receptor beta chains below all came from one sample that was sequenced in a study of T cell responses to AZD1222 COVID-19 vaccine. The method was immunoSEQ multiplex PCR; TCRdb's version includes in-frame clones alone and lacks a portion of them. Of about 130,000 clones listed, more than 85% are singletons. The sample in question was peripheral blood, obtained on day 0 of AZD1222 vaccination. Receptor source: an adult in good health.

The chain has TRBV5-4 and TRBJ1-1; no clear D. The germline V gene encodes CDR1 SGHNT and CDR2 YYREEE (reference sequence). Trimming cost V 2 bases and J 4 bases, with 12 bases left between them. The CDR3 runs 14 residues. The CDR3 coding sequence is TGTGCCAGCAGCTTTACATCGAGTATCACTGAAGCTTTCTTT. This encodes CASSFTSSITEAFF.

This sequence joins TRBV6-5 and TRBJ1-1; D is uncertain. The CDR3 sequence is 13 residues long. The V end was cut by 2 bases, the J end by 7 bases, with 11 bases between. Germline CDR1 is MNHEY and CDR2 is SVGAGI. The CDR3 spells CASSYRDRGEAFF. The CDR3 nucleotides are TGTGCCAGCAGTTACCGAGACCGGGGTGAAGCTTTCTTT.

This clone was seen more than once but under ten times. The chain links TRBV11-1 to TRBJ2-6; D ambiguous. The ends were cut back, 5 bases at V and 0 bases at J, with 8 bases in the middle. Germline V CDR1 and CDR2: SGHAT, FQDESV (reference sequence). The CDR3 runs 15 residues. CDR3: CASSPRVSGANVLTF. CDR3 DNA: TGTGCCAGCAGCCCCCGAGTCTCTGGGGCCAACGTCCTGACTTTC.

This clone appeared once. The chain combines TRBV19 with TRBJ2-2; D unresolved. Per the germline V gene, CDR1 is LNHDA and CDR2 is SQIVND (reference sequence). Trimming pared 1 base from V and 6 bases from J, leaving 9 bases between. CDR3 length: 14 amino acids. CDR3 in amino acids: CASSIAPYSGELFF. The CDR3 DNA follows: TGTGCCAGTAGTATAGCCCCCTACTCCGGGGAGCTGTTTTTT. Drawing the rest from reference TRBV19 and TRBJ2-2, the complete variable domain is DGGITQSPKYLFRKEGQNVTLSCEQNLNHDAMYWYRQDPGQGLRLIYYSQIVNDFQKGDIAEGYSVSREKKESFPLTVTSAQKNPTAFYLCASSIAPYSGELFFGEGSRLTVL.

This chain uses TRBV27 with TRBJ2-1, with D uncertain. The CDR3 has 15 residues. From germline, CDR1 is MNHEY and CDR2 SMNVEV (reference sequence). V was cut by 7 bases and J by 3 bases, with 16 bases left in between. DNA for the CDR3: TGTGCCAGCACCCCAGGACCCGCCGTCTACAATGAGCAGTTCTTC. Its protein is CASTPGPAVYNEQFF.

The gene calls are TRBV4-3 and TRBJ1-4; possibly TRBD1 for D (6 bases). The CDR3 runs to 15 residues. Deletions cut 0 bases from V and 12 bases from J, with 17 bases between. Looked up from germline, CDR1 is LGHNA and CDR2 is YSLEER. The CDR3 is CASSQDGQGHGELFF. CDR3 bases: TGCGCCAGCAGCCAAGATGGCCAGGGACATGGGGAACTGTTTTTT.

The J gene is TRBJ1-1, the V gene TRBV7-9; the match to TRBD1 covers 10 bases. Germline lookup yields CDR1 SEHNR and CDR2 FQNEAQ (reference sequence). The CDR3 extends over 14 amino acids. The J segment lost 5 bases and the V segment lost 4 bases, leaving 4 bases of the junction unmatched. The CDR3 coding sequence is TGTGCCAGCAGCTCGACAGGGGGCTGGACTGAAGCTTTCTTT. Translation gives CASSSTGGWTEAFF.

The chain is built from TRBV5-1 and TRBJ2-3; D unresolved. This CDR3 has 13 residues. CDR1 is SGHRS, CDR2 YFSETQ, per germline. Trimming took off 2 bases at V and 3 bases at J, with 7 bases between the two ends. CDR3 residues: CASSFSGTDTQYF. The CDR3 region has the DNA TGCGCCAGCAGCTTTAGTGGGACAGATACGCAGTATTTT.

The chain employs TRBV5-4 and TRBJ1-6, with unresolved D. V lost 4 bases, J lost 9 bases, and 14 bases lay in between. Germline CDR1 and CDR2: SGHNT and YYREEE (reference sequence). The CDR3 is 14 amino acids. In DNA form, the CDR3 reads TGTGCCAGCAGCCCAGCCGATGTTGGTTCACCCCTCCACTTT. Its protein product is CASSPADVGSPLHF.

This chain uses TRBV6-6 with TRBJ2-3; 15 nucleotides match TRBD2. Germline V gene lookup returns CDR1 MNHNY and CDR2 SVGAGI (reference sequence). The V segment lost 5 bases and the J segment 1 base; nucleotides outside the gene matches: 13. The CDR3 has 20 amino acids. CDR3 residues: CASSRRTSGRAARGTDTQYF. Written as DNA, the CDR3 is TGTGCCAGCAGTCGTAGGACTAGCGGGAGGGCCGCCAGGGGCACAGATACGCAGTATTTT.

This clone was recorded once. CDR3 loop: CAEGGTNTEAFF. CDR3 in DNA: TGTGCCGAGGGGGGTACGAACACTGAAGCTTTCTTT. V gene TRBV2 combines with J gene TRBJ1-1; possibly TRBD1 for D (6 bases). The CDR3 has 12 amino acids. Germline-derived CDR1 and CDR2 are SNHLY and FYNNEI. Between the trimmed V and J ends, which lost 11 bases and 1 base, there was a span of 11 bases.

The chain links TRBV7-2 to TRBJ1-1; D gene ambiguous. This CDR3 is built from 12 residues. Deletions cut 2 bases from V and 4 bases from J, with 5 bases between. The germline V gene has CDR1 SGHTA and CDR2 FQGNSA. The CDR3 reads CASSLKITEAFF. The CDR3 coding sequence is TGTGCCAGCAGCTTAAAGATCACTGAAGCTTTCTTT.

The rearrangement joins TRBV9 to TRBJ1-2, with D tentatively TRBD1 (5 bases). CDR3 length: 12 amino acids. The V end lost 7 bases, the J end lost 8 bases, and 15 bases lay between the germline ends. CDR1 and CDR2 from the germline V gene are SGDLS and YYNGEE. The CDR3 coding sequence is TGTGCCAGCGCCTCAGGGATCTACGGCTACACCTTC. It encodes CASASGIYGYTF.

The gene calls are TRBV4-3 and TRBJ2-7; 8 nucleotides match TRBD2. The CDR3 consists of 17 residues. The germline V gene has CDR1 LGHNA and CDR2 YSLEER. V shed 4 bases, J shed 3 bases, and the junction held 14 bases outside the gene matches. The CDR3 loop is CASSPTSGPKVSYEQYF. The CDR3 DNA is TGCGCCAGCAGCCCAACTAGCGGTCCAAAGGTCAGCTACGAGCAGTACTTC.

This chain links TRBV5-4 with TRBJ2-5; 8 bases map to TRBD2. Germline V gives CDR1 SGHNT, CDR2 YYREEE (reference sequence). The trim removed 2 bases at V and 4 bases at J, leaving 4 bases unmatched. The CDR3 contains 14 residues. CDR3 coding DNA: TGTGCCAGCAGCTTAGCGGGAGCCAGAGAGACCCAGTACTTC. Translation: CASSLAGARETQYF.

This chain connects TRBV7-3 to TRBJ2-2, with 7 bases matching TRBD2. After removal of 2 bases from V and 5 bases from J, the junction contained 8 bases not matched to a gene. Germline CDR1 SGHTA, CDR2 FQGTGA. The CDR3 extends over 16 amino acids. CDR3: CASSLEPGLKTGELFF. CDR3 nucleotide sequence: TGTGCCAGCAGCTTAGAACCGGGACTAAAAACCGGGGAGCTGTTTTTT.

The rearrangement joins TRBV9 to TRBJ1-3; unclear D gene. Per germline, CDR1 SGDLS and CDR2 YYNGEE. This CDR3 spans 14 amino acids. V was trimmed by 0 bases and J by 3 bases, leaving 7 bases between them. CDR3 region: CASSVAGIGNTIYF. CDR3 nucleotide sequence: TGTGCCAGCAGCGTAGCTGGGATTGGAAACACCATATATTTT.

The table lists this clone with a few counts. The chain combines TRBV4-3 with TRBJ2-7; TRBD2 is a possible D gene (6 bases). Germline V gives CDR1 LGHNA, CDR2 YSLEER. The CDR3 contains 16 residues. V gave up 0 bases and J gave up 1 base, with 13 bases separating them. For the CDR3, the DNA is TGCGCCAGCAGCCAAGACCGGGCTAGCGAGTCCTACGAGCAGTACTTC. It specifies CASSQDRASESYEQYF.

This chain joins TRBV6-5 and TRBJ1-5, with TRBD1 identical over 8 bases. The V and J ends lost 6 bases and 4 bases, in that order; junction bases with no gene match: 8. The CDR3 is made up of 15 amino acids. Germline lookup yields CDR1 MNHEY and CDR2 SVGAGI. The CDR3 is CASRKGQGWNQPQHF. The CDR3 coding sequence is TGTGCCAGCAGGAAAGGACAGGGCTGGAATCAGCCCCAGCATTTT.

The V gene is TRBV15, the J gene TRBJ2-7; maybe TRBD2 (5 bases). Germline V CDR1 and CDR2: LNHNV, YYDKDF (reference sequence). V shed 3 bases and J shed 0 bases, with 15 bases lying between them. This CDR3 has 16 amino acids. The DNA for the CDR3 is TGTGCCACCAGCAGGTCCCAGGCCGCGGGCTCCTACGAGCAGTACTTC. Protein product: CATSRSQAAGSYEQYF. Drawing the rest from reference TRBV15 and TRBJ2-7, the complete variable domain is DAMVIQNPRYQVTQFGKPVTLSCSQTLNHNVMYWYQQKSSQAPKLLFHYYDKDFNNEADTPDNFQSRRPNTSFCFLDIRSPGLGDTAMYLCATSRSQAAGSYEQYFGPGTRLTVT.

V is TRBV3-1 (or the pseudogene TRBV3-2) and J is TRBJ1-1; perhaps TRBD1 as D (5 bases). V was trimmed by 1 base and J by 9 bases, leaving 15 bases between them. The CDR3 is made up of 14 amino acids. The germline V gene encodes CDR1 LGHDT and CDR2 YNNKEL (reference sequence). The CDR3 region is CASSQATGHPQAFF. CDR3 in DNA: TGTGCCAGCAGCCAAGCCACCGGACACCCCCAAGCTTTCTTT.

This sequence joins TRBV9 and TRBJ1-3; TRBD1 might be the D (6 bases). This CDR3 contains 14 residues. Trimming stripped 0 bases from V and 5 bases from J, with 9 bases between. Germline V gene lookup returns CDR1 SGDLS and CDR2 YYNGEE. The CDR3 DNA reads as TGTGCCAGCAGCGTAGGTCAGGGGAGAAACACCATATATTTT. Translated, it gives CASSVGQGRNTIYF.

The chain links TRBV7-3 to TRBJ2-3; 14 bases fit TRBD2. The CDR3 consists of 17 residues. Per germline, CDR1 SGHTA and CDR2 FQGTGA. The V segment lost 2 bases and the J segment 5 bases; nucleotides outside the gene matches: 6. CDR3 protein: CASSLGTSGSGQDTQYF. The CDR3 DNA follows: TGTGCCAGCAGCTTAGGGACTAGCGGGAGTGGTCAAGATACGCAGTATTTT.

The rearrangement links TRBV2 to TRBJ2-1; D gene unclear. Germline assignment: CDR1 SNHLY and CDR2 FYNNEI. The CDR3 covers 11 residues. Trimming removed 5 bases at V and 9 bases at J, with 8 bases between. CDR3 nucleotide sequence: TGTGCCAGCAGTCCGCAGAGTGAGCAGTTCTTC. It encodes CASSPQSEQFF.

The V gene is TRBV21-1, the J gene TRBJ2-5; the D segment call TRBD1 is taken from the table without a DNA check. TRBV21-1 counts as a pseudogene. The CDR3 is 15 amino acids. The DNA of the CDR3 is TGTGCCAGCAGCAAAGAAGGGGTCTACCAAGAGACCCAGTACTTC. It yields the protein CASSKEGVYQETQYF.

The chain carries TRBV3-1 (or the pseudogene TRBV3-2) and TRBJ2-1; 11 bases are a match to TRBD2. J gave up 1 base and V 5 bases, and 10 bases lay outside the gene matches. From germline, CDR1 is LGHDT and CDR2 YNNKEL (reference sequence). CDR3 size: 18 residues. The CDR3 region is CASSTPETSGISYNEQFF. CDR3 sequence (DNA): TGTGCCAGCAGCACACCTGAGACTAGCGGGATTTCCTACAATGAGCAGTTCTTC.

The chain joins TRBV4-1 to TRBJ2-7, with D possibly being TRBD1 (6 bases). CDR1 MGHRA and CDR2 YSYEKL come from the germline V gene. V lost 0 bases and J lost 3, with 15 bases in between. The CDR3 has 16 residues. The CDR3 DNA is TGCGCCAGCAGCCAAGAAGGACGGGACACGCGCTACGAGCAGTACTTC. Translation: CASSQEGRDTRYEQYF.